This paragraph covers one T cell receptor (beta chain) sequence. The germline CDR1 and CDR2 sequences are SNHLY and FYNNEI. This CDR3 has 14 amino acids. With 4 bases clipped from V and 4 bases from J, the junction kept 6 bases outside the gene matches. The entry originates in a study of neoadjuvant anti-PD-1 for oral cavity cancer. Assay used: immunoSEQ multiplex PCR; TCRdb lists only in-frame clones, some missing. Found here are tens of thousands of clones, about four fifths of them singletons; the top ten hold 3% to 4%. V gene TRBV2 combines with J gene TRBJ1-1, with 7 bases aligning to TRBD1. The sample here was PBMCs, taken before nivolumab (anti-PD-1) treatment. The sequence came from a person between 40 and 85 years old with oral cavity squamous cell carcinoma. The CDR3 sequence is CASSGAGGFTEAFF. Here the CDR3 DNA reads TGTGCCAGCAGTGGGGCAGGGGGTTTCACTGAAGCTTTCTTT. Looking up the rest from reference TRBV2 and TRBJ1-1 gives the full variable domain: EPEVTQTPSHQVTQMGQEVILRCVPISNHLYFYWYRQILGQKVEFLVSFYNNEISEKSEIFDDQFSVERPDGSNFTLKIRSTKLEDSAMYFCASSGAGGFTEAFFGQGTRLTVV.